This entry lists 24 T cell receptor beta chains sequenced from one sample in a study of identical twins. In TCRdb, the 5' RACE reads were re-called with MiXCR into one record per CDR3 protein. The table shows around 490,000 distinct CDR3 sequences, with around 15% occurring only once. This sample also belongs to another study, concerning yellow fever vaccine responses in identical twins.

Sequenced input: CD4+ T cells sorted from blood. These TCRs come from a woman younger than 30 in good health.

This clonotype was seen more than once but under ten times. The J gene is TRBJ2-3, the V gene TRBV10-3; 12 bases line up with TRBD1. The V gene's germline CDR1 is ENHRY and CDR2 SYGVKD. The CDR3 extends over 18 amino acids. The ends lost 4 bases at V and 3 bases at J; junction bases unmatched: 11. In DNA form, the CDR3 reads TGTGCCATCAGTGTCCCGGGACAGGGGGCTGTTGGAACAGATACGCAGTATTTT. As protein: CAISVPGQGAVGTDTQYF.

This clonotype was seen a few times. The CDR3 DNA is TGCAGTGCCCCCCCGATGAACACTGAAGCTTTCTTT. This gives the protein CSAPPMNTEAFF. The rearrangement links TRBV20-1 to TRBJ1-1; no clear D gene. Between the trimmed V and J ends, which lost 6 bases and 0 bases, there was a span of 8 bases. This CDR3 has 12 residues. Germline lookup yields CDR1 DFQATT and CDR2 SNEGSKA (reference sequence).

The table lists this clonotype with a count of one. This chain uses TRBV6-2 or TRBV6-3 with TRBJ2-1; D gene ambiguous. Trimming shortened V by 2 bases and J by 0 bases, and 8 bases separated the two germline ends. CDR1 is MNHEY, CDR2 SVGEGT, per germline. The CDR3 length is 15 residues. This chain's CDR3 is CASSYVMNSYNEQFF. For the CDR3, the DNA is TGTGCCAGCAGTTACGTGATGAACTCCTACAATGAGCAGTTCTTC.

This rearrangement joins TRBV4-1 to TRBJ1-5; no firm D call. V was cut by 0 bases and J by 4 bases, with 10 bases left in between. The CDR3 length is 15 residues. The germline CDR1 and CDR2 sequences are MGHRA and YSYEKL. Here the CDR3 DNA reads TGCGCCAGCAGCCAAGACGGGTCGGGGAATCAGCCCCAGCATTTT. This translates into CASSQDGSGNQPQHF.

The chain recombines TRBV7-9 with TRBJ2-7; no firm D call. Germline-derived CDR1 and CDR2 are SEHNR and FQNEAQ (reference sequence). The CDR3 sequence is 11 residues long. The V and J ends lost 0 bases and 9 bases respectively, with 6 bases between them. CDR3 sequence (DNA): TGTGCCAGCAGCTTAGCGCCCGTGCAGTACTTC. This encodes CASSLAPVQYF.

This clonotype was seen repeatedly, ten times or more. CDR3 DNA sequence: TGCGCCAGCAGCCCAGCAGCGGCGGGGGCGCTTAATGAGCAGTTCTTC. Protein sequence: CASSPAAAGALNEQFF. J is TRBJ2-1 and V is TRBV5-1, with a possible D match to TRBD2 (7 bases). In germline, CDR1 is SGHRS, CDR2 YFSETQ. The CDR3 length is 16 residues. V dropped 4 bases and J dropped 7 bases, with 21 bases sitting between them.

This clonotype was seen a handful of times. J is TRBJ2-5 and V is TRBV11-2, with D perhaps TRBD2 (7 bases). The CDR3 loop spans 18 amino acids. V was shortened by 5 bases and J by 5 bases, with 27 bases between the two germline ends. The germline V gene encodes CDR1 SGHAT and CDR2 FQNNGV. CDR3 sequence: CASSREWKTGRGGETQYF. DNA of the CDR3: TGTGCCAGCAGCCGGGAATGGAAGACGGGCAGGGGAGGGGAGACCCAGTACTTC.

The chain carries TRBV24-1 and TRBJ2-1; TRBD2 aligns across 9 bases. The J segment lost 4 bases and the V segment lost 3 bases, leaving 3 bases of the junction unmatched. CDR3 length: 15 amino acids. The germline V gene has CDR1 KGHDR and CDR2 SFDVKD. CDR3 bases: TGTGCCACCAGTGATCGACTAGCGGTATACAATGAGCAGTTCTTC. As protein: CATSDRLAVYNEQFF.

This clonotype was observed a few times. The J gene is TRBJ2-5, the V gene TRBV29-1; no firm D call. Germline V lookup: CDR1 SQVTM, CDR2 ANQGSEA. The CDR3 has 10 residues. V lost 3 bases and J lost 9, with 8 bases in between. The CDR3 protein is CSVEAPAQYF. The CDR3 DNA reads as TGCAGCGTTGAGGCCCCGGCCCAGTACTTC.

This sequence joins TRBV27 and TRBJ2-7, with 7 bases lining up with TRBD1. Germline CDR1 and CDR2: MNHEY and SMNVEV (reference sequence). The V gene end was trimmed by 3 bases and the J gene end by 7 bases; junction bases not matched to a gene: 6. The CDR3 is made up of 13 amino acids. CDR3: CASSFGLDREQYF. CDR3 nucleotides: TGTGCCAGCAGTTTCGGGCTGGACAGGGAGCAGTACTTC.

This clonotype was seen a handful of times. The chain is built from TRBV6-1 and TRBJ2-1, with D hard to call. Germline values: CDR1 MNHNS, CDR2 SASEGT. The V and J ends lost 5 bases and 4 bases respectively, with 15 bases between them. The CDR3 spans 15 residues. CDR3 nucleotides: TGTGCCAGCAGTCGAGGCTGGGAATCTTACAATGAGCAGTTCTTC. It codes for CASSRGWESYNEQFF.

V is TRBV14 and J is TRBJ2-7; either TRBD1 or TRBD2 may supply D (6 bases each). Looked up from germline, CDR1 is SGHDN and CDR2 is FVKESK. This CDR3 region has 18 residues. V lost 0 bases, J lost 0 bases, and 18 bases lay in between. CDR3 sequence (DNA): TGTGCCAGCAGCCAAGACCGGAGAGGGGGGCGAAGCTCCTACGAGCAGTACTTC. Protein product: CASSQDRRGGRSSYEQYF. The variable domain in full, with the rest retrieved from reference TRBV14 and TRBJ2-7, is EAGVTQFPSHSVIEKGQTVTLRCDPISGHDNLYWYRRVMGKEIKFLLHFVKESKQDESGMPNNRFLAERTGGTYSTLKVQPAELEDSGVYFCASSQDRRGGRSSYEQYFGPGTRLTVT.

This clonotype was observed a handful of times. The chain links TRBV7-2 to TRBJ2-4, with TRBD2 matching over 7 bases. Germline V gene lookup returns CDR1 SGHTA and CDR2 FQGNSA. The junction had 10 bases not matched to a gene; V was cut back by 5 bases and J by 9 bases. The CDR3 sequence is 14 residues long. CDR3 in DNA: TGTGCCAGCAGCGAGCAAACTAGCGTCGTCATTCAGTACTTC. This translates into CASSEQTSVVIQYF.

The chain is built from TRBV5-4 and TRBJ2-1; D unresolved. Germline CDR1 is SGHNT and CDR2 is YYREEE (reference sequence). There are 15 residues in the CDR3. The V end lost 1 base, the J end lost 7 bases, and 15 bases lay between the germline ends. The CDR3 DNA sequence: TGTGCCAGCAGCTTGAAAACGACGTCTACAAATGAGCAGTTCTTC. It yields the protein CASSLKTTSTNEQFF.

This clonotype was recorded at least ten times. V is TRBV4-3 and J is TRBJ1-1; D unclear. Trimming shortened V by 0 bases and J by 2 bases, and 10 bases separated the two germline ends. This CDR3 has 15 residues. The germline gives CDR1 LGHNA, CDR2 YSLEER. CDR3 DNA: TGCGCCAGCAGCCAAGACTGGCAGCCTAACACTGAAGCTTTCTTT. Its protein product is CASSQDWQPNTEAFF.

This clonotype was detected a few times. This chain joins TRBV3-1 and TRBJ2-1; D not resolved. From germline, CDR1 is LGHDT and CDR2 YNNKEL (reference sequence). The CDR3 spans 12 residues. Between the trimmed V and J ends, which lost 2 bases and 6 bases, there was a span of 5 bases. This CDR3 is CASSQSGNEQFF. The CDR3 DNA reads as TGTGCCAGCAGCCAATCAGGCAATGAGCAGTTCTTC.

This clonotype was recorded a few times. The CDR3 region has the DNA TGTGCCAGCGAAGGAGACCACGAGCAGTACTTC. Protein sequence: CASEGDHEQYF. The V gene is TRBV2, the J gene TRBJ2-7; D gene uncertain. Germline loops: CDR1 SNHLY, CDR2 FYNNEI. CDR3 size: 11 residues. Trimming cost V 8 bases and J 5 bases, with 10 bases left between them.

This CDR3 reads CASTQEPRGRNEQFF. In DNA form, the CDR3 reads TGTGCCAGCACCCAGGAGCCCCGAGGCCGCAATGAGCAGTTCTTC. J is TRBJ2-1 and V is TRBV6-2 or TRBV6-3; D is unresolved. The CDR3 is 15 residues long. Between the trimmed V and J ends, which lost 7 bases and 6 bases, there was a span of 19 bases. The germline V gene encodes CDR1 MNHEY and CDR2 SVGEGT.

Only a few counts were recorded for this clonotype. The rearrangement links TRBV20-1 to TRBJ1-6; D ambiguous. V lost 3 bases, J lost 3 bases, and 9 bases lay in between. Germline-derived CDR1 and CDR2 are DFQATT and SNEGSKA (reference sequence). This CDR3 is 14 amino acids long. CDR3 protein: CSARGEIYNSPLHF. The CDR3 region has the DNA TGCAGTGCTAGGGGAGAGATCTATAATTCACCCCTCCACTTT.

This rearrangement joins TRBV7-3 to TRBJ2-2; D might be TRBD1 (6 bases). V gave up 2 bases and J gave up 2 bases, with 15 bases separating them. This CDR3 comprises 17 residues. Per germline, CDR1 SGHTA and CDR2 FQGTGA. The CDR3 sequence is CASSLSPGHANTGELFF. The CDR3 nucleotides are TGTGCCAGCAGCTTATCTCCGGGACACGCTAACACCGGGGAGCTGTTTTTT.

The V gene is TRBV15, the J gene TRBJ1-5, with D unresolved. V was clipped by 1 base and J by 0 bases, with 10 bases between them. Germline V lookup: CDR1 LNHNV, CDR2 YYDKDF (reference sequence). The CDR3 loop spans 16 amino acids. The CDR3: CATSRASTNSNQPQHF. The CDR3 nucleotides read TGTGCCACCAGCAGAGCCTCCACTAATAGCAATCAGCCCCAGCATTTT.

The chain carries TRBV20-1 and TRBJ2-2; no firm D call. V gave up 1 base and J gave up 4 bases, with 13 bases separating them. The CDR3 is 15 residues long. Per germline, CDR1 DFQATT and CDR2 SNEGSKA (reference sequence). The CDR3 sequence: CSARAQSIGTGELFF. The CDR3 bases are TGCAGTGCTAGAGCACAGTCCATCGGCACCGGGGAGCTGTTTTTT.

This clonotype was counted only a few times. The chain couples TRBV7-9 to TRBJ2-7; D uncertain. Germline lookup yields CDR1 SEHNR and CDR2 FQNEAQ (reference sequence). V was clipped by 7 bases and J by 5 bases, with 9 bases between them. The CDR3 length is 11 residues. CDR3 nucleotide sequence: TGTGCCAGCATGAATTTGAACGAGCAGTACTTC. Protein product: CASMNLNEQYF.

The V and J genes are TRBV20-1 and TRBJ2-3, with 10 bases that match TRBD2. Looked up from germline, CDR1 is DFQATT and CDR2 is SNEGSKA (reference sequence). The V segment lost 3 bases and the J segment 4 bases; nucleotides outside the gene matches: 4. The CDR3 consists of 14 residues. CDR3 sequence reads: CSASVLAGADTQYF. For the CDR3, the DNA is TGCAGTGCTAGTGTCCTAGCGGGAGCAGATACGCAGTATTTT.